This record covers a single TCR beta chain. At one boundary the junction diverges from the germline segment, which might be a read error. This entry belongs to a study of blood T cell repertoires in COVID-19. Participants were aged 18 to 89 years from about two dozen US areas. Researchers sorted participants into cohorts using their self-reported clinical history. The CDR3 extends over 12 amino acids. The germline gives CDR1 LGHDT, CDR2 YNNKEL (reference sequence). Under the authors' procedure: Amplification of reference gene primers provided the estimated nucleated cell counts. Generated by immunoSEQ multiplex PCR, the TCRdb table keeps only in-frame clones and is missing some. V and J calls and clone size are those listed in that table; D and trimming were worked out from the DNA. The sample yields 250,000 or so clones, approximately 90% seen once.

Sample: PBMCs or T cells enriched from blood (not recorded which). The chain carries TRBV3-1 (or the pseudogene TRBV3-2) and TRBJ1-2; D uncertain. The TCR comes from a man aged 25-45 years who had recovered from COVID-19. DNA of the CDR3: TGTGCCAGCAGCCAAGTCGGTGAGACTGCTTTTTTC. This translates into CASSQVGETAFF.